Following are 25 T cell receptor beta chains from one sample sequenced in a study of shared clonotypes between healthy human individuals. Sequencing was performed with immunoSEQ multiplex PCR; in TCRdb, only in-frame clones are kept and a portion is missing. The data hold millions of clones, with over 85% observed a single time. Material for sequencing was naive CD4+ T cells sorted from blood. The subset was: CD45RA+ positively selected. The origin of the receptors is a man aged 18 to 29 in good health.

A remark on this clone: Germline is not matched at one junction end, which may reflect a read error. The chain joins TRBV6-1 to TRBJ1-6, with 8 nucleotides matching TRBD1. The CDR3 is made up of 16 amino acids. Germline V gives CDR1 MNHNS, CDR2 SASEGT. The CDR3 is CASRDRGDSYNSPLHF. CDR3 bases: TGTGCCAGCCGTGACAGGGGAGATTCCTATAATTCACCCCTCCACTTT.

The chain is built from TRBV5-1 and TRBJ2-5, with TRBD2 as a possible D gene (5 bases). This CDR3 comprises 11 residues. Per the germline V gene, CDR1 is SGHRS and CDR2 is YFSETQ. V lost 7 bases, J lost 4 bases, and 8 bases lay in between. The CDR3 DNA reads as TGCGCCAGCTTCGAGGGAGAGACCCAGTACTTC. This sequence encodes CASFEGETQYF. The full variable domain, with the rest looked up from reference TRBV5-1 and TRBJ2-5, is KAGVTQTPRYLIKTRGQQVTLSCSPISGHRSVSWYQQTPGQGLQFLFEYFSETQRNKGNFPGRFSGRQFSNSRSEMNVSTLELGDSALYLCASFEGETQYFGPGTRLLVL.

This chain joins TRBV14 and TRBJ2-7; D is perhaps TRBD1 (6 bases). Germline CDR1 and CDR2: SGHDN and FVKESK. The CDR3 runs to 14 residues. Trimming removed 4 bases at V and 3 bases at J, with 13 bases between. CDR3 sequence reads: CASSRDQGYYEQYF. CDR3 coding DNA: TGTGCCAGCAGCCGGGACCAGGGGTACTACGAGCAGTACTTC.

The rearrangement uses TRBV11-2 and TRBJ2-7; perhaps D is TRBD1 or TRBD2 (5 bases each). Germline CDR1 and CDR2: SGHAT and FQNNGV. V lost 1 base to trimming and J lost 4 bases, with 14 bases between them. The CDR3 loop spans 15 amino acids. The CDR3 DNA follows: TGTGCCAGCAGCTTAGGATGGGGTGGGGGTTACGAGCAGTACTTC. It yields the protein CASSLGWGGGYEQYF.

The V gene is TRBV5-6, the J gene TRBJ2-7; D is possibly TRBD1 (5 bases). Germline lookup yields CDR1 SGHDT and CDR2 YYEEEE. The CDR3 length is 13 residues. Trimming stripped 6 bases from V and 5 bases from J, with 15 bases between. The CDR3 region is CASTKYSGNEQYF. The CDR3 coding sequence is TGTGCCAGCACCAAATACTCAGGGAACGAGCAGTACTTC.

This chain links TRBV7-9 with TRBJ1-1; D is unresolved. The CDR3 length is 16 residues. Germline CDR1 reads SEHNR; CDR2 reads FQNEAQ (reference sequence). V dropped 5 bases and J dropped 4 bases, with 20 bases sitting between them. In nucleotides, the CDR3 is TGTGCCAGCAGCCCTACCCGACGTGGGAGTTTCACTGAAGCTTTCTTT. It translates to CASSPTRRGSFTEAFF.

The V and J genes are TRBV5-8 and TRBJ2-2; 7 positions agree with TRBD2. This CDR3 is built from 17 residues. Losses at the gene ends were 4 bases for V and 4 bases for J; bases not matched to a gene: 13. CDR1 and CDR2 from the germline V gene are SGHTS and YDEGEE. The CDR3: CASSPDYLREGTGELFF. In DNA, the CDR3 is TGTGCCAGCAGCCCGGACTATCTGAGGGAGGGCACCGGGGAGCTGTTTTTT.

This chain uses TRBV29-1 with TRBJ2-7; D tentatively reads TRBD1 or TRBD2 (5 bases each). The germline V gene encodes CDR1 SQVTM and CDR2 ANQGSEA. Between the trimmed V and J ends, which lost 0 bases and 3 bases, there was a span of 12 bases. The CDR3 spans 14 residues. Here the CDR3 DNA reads TGCAGCGTTGAAGATCGATCGAGGGGCTACGAGCAGTACTTC. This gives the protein CSVEDRSRGYEQYF.

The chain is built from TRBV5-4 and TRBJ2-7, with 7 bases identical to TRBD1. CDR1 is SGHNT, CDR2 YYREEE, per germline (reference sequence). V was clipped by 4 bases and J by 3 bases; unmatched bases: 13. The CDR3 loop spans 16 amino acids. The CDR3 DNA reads TGTGCCAGCAGCGCGGATCCGGGACAGAGTAGCTACGAGCAGTACTTC. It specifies CASSADPGQSSYEQYF.

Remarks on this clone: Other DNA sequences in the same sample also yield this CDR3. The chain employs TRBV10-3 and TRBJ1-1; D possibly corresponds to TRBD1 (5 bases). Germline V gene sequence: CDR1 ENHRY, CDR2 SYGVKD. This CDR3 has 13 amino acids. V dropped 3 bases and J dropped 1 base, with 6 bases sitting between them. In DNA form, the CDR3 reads TGTGCCATCAGTGAAGGACAGAACACTGAAGCTTTCTTT. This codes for CAISEGQNTEAFF.

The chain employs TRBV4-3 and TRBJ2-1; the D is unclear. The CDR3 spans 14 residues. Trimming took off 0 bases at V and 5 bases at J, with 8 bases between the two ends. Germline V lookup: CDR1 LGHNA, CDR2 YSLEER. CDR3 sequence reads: CASSQEGLHNEQFF. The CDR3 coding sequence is TGCGCCAGCAGCCAAGAAGGCCTGCACAATGAGCAGTTCTTC.

Here the CDR3 DNA reads TGCGCCAGCAGCTTGGCCGGGGTGGGGGTGAACACTGAAGCTTTCTTT. Amino acid sequence: CASSLAGVGVNTEAFF. V and J are TRBV5-1 and TRBJ1-1; possibly TRBD1 for D (5 bases). Trimming pared 0 bases from V and 0 bases from J, leaving 12 bases between. The germline V gene has CDR1 SGHRS and CDR2 YFSETQ. The CDR3 is 16 amino acids.

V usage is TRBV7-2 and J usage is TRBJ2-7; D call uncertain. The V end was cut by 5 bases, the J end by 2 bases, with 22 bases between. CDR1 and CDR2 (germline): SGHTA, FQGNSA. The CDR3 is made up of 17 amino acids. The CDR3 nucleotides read TGTGCCAGCAGCCCCCGAGTAACGGCTGCCTTCCCCTACGAGCAGTACTTC. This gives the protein CASSPRVTAAFPYEQYF.

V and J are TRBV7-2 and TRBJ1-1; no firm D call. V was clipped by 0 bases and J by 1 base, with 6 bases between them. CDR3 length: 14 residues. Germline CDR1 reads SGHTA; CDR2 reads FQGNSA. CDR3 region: CASSLAPANTEAFF. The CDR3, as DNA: TGTGCCAGCAGCTTAGCTCCAGCGAACACTGAAGCTTTCTTT.

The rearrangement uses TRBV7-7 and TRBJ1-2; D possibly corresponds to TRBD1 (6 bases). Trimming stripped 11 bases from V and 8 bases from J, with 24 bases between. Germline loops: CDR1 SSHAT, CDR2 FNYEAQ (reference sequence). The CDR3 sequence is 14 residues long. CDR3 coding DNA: TGTGCCCCGGGACCGCTCACGGACAGTGAAGGCTACACCTTC. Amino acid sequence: CAPGPLTDSEGYTF.

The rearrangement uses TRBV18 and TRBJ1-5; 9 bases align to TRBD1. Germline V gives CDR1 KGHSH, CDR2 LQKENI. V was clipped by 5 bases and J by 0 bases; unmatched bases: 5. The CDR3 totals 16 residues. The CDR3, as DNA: TGTGCCAGCTCAACTGGGACAGGGAATAGCAATCAGCCCCAGCATTTT. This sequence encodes CASSTGTGNSNQPQHF.

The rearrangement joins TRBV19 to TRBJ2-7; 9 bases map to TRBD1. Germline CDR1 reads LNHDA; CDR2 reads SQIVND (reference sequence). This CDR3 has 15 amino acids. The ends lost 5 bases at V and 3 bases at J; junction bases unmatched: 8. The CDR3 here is CASSRQGTGNYEQYF. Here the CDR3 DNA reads TGTGCCAGTAGTCGCCAGGGGACAGGGAACTACGAGCAGTACTTC. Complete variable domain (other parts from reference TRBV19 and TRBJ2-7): DGGITQSPKYLFRKEGQNVTLSCEQNLNHDAMYWYRQDPGQGLRLIYYSQIVNDFQKGDIAEGYSVSREKKESFPLTVTSAQKNPTAFYLCASSRQGTGNYEQYFGPGTRLTVT.

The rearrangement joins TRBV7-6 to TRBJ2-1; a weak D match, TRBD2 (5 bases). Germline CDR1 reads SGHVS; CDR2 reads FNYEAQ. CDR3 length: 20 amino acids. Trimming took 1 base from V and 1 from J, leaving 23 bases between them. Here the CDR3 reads CASSLDRLRVGGNSYNEQFF. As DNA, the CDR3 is TGTGCCAGCAGCTTAGATCGGCTGAGGGTGGGCGGCAATTCCTACAATGAGCAGTTCTTC.

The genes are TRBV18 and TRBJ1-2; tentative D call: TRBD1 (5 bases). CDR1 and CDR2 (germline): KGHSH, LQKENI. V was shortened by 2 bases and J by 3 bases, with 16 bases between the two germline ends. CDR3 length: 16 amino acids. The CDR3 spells CASSPESRGGYYGYTF. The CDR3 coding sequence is TGTGCCAGCTCACCAGAATCGAGGGGAGGTTACTATGGCTACACCTTC.

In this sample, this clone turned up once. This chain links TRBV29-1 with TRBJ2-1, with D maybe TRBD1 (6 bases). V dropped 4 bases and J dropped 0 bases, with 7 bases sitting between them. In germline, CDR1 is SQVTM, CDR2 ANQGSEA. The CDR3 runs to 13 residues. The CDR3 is CSVVRGSYNEQFF. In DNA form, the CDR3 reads TGCAGCGTTGTCAGGGGCTCCTACAATGAGCAGTTCTTC.

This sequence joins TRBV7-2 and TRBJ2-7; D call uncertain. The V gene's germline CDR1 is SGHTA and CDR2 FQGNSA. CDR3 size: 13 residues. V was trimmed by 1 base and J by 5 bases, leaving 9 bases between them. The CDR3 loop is CASSLGGPNEQYF. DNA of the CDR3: TGTGCCAGCAGCTTAGGCGGACCCAACGAGCAGTACTTC.

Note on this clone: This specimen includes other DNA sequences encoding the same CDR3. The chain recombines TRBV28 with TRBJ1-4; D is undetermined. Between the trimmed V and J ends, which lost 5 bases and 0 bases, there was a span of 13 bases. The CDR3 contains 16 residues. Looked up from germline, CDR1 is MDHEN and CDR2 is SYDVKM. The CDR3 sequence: CASSLRRIATNEKLFF. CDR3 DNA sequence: TGTGCCAGCAGTCTGCGGAGGATTGCAACTAATGAAAAACTGTTTTTT.

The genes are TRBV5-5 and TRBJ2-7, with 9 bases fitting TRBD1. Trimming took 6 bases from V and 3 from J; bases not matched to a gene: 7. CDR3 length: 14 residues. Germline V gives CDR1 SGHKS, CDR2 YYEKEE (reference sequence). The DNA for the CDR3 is TGTGCCAGCAACACCGGGACAGGGATCTACGAGCAGTACTTC. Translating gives CASNTGTGIYEQYF.

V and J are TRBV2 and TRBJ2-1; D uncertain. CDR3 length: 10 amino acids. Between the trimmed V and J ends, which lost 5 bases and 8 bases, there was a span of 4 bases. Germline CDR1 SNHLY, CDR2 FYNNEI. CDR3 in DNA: TGTGCCAGCAGTAAGGATGAGCAGTTCTTC. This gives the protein CASSKDEQFF.

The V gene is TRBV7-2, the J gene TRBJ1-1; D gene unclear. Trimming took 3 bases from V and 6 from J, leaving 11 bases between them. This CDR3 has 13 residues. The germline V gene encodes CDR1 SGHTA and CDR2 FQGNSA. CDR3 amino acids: CASSFFPTAEAFF. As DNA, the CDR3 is TGTGCCAGCAGCTTTTTTCCTACCGCTGAAGCTTTCTTT.